Shown below are 26 T cell receptor beta chains from a single sample sequenced in a study of cytomegalovirus exposure and HLA in healthy donors. Researchers ran the PCR with 60 Vbeta and 13 Jbeta primers. The data were produced by immunoSEQ multiplex PCR, yet TCRdb's version contains in-frame clones alone and is incomplete. The table shows approximately 120,000 clones, with about 86% occurring only once. Sequencing input: PBMCs. Receptor source: a woman younger than 45 in good health and CMV-seronegative.

The J gene is TRBJ1-2, the V gene TRBV7-2; the D is unclear. CDR1 and CDR2 from the germline V gene are SGHTA and FQGNSA. The length of the CDR3 is 13 residues. V was clipped by 5 bases and J by 6 bases, with 13 bases between them. The CDR3 DNA follows: TGTGCCAGCAGCATGCGCCCCGGAGATGGCTACACCTTC. It specifies CASSMRPGDGYTF.

This clone was seen a few times. The chain combines TRBV4-2 with TRBJ2-1; perhaps TRBD2 as D (6 bases). This CDR3 region has 22 residues. In germline, CDR1 is LGHNA, CDR2 YNFKEQ. V was shortened by 1 base and J by 1 base, with 29 bases between the two germline ends. The CDR3 here is CASSQVLEGPPPLVGSYNEQFF. As DNA, the CDR3 is TGTGCCAGCAGCCAAGTACTGGAGGGACCGCCTCCCCTCGTTGGATCCTACAATGAGCAGTTCTTC.

The chain joins TRBV19 to TRBJ1-4, with a possible D match to TRBD1 (6 bases). The CDR3 extends over 14 amino acids. Germline loops: CDR1 LNHDA, CDR2 SQIVND (reference sequence). Trimming pared 7 bases from V and 3 bases from J, leaving 12 bases between. CDR3 in amino acids: CASNYRASNEKLFF. The CDR3 DNA reads TGTGCCAGTAATTACAGGGCCTCTAATGAAAAACTGTTTTTT.

The chain has TRBV10-3 and TRBJ2-7; 7 bases map to TRBD2. The V segment lost 6 bases and the J segment 3 bases; nucleotides outside the gene matches: 8. The CDR3 contains 14 residues. Germline values: CDR1 ENHRY, CDR2 SYGVKD. For the CDR3, the DNA is TGTGCCATCAGGGCAGCGGGGAACAACTACGAGCAGTACTTC. Encoded protein: CAIRAAGNNYEQYF.

The V call is TRBV15, the J call TRBJ1-1; D might be TRBD1 (6 bases). The CDR3 totals 14 residues. Germline assignment: CDR1 LNHNV and CDR2 YYDKDF (reference sequence). V was clipped by 5 bases and J by 4 bases, with 14 bases between them. The CDR3: CATSRWTARTEAFF. The DNA of the CDR3 is TGTGCCACCAGCCGATGGACAGCACGCACTGAAGCTTTCTTT.

This clone was recorded only once. The chain employs TRBV27 and TRBJ1-2; 9 nucleotides match TRBD1. This CDR3 is built from 16 residues. The V gene's germline CDR1 is MNHEY and CDR2 SMNVEV (reference sequence). V shed 6 bases and J 7 bases; nucleotides not matched to a gene: 15. The DNA of the CDR3 is TGTGCCAGCAGCATTACAGGGGGCGCAAAAAGGTTTGGCTACACCTTC. Translated: CASSITGGAKRFGYTF.

The J gene is TRBJ2-7, the V gene TRBV28; 7 bases are shared with TRBD1. V was clipped by 7 bases and J by 5 bases; unmatched bases: 5. This CDR3 spans 12 amino acids. Per germline, CDR1 MDHEN and CDR2 SYDVKM. CDR3 nucleotide sequence: TGTGCCAGCAATAGACAGGGCCACGAGCAGTACTTC. Its protein is CASNRQGHEQYF.

In its sample, this clone was seen a few times. This rearrangement joins TRBV6-1 to TRBJ2-3, with 8 bases lining up with TRBD1. Germline CDR1 reads MNHNS; CDR2 reads SASEGT. The V gene end was trimmed by 2 bases and the J gene end by 1 base; junction bases not matched to a gene: 2. This CDR3 comprises 15 residues. The CDR3 is CASSEPGGGTDTQYF. The CDR3 coding sequence is TGTGCCAGCAGTGAACCAGGGGGCGGCACAGATACGCAGTATTTT.

This clone was seen a handful of times. The gene calls are TRBV6-5 and TRBJ1-5, with 9 bases fitting TRBD1. The CDR3 has 15 residues. CDR1 is MNHEY, CDR2 SVGAGI, per germline. The V segment lost 6 bases and the J segment 7 bases; nucleotides outside the gene matches: 10. CDR3 sequence reads: CASRPTGGYRQPQHF. In nucleotides, the CDR3 is TGTGCCAGCAGGCCTACAGGGGGCTATAGGCAGCCCCAGCATTTT.

V usage is TRBV5-1 and J usage is TRBJ1-3, with D tentatively TRBD1 (5 bases). There are 16 residues in the CDR3. V was shortened by 2 bases and J by 0 bases, with 12 bases between the two germline ends. CDR1 and CDR2 (germline): SGHRS, YFSETQ. Here the CDR3 DNA reads TGCGCCAGCAGCTTATCCGACAGCTCCTCTGGAAACACCATATATTTT. It translates to CASSLSDSSSGNTIYF.

This chain uses TRBV18 with TRBJ2-2, with no clear D. Between the trimmed V and J ends, which lost 3 bases and 3 bases, there was a span of 11 bases. This CDR3 spans 15 amino acids. Germline CDR1 KGHSH, CDR2 LQKENI. The CDR3 nucleotides read TGTGCCAGCTCACCTACGAGAGTGGACACCGGGGAGCTGTTTTTT. This encodes CASSPTRVDTGELFF.

This chain connects TRBV27 to TRBJ2-7; possibly TRBD2 for D (6 bases). Trimming pared 2 bases from V and 7 bases from J, leaving 18 bases between. From germline, CDR1 is MNHEY and CDR2 SMNVEV (reference sequence). There are 15 residues in the CDR3. The CDR3 DNA is TGTGCCAGCAGTTTACAGGCAGGAGGGTGGGGAGAGCAGTACTTC. Protein: CASSLQAGGWGEQYF.

The rearrangement joins TRBV2 to TRBJ2-1; 15 nucleotides line up with TRBD2. Germline CDR1 SNHLY, CDR2 FYNNEI. This CDR3 is 16 amino acids long. With 8 bases clipped from V and 6 bases from J, the junction kept 8 bases outside the gene matches. CDR3 region: CASYRTSGRAANEQFF. The CDR3 nucleotides are TGTGCCAGCTACCGGACTAGCGGGAGGGCCGCCAATGAGCAGTTCTTC.

This clone was picked up one time. The chain links TRBV27 to TRBJ2-3, with 10 bases identical to TRBD2. J gave up 1 base and V 3 bases, and 4 bases lay outside the gene matches. This CDR3 is 16 amino acids long. Germline CDR1 is MNHEY and CDR2 is SMNVEV (reference sequence). The CDR3: CASSLGLAGGTDTQYF. The CDR3 coding sequence is TGTGCCAGCAGTTTGGGGCTAGCGGGAGGCACAGATACGCAGTATTTT.

The J gene is TRBJ2-7, the V gene TRBV5-6; D is perhaps TRBD1 (6 bases). The CDR3 spans 13 residues. CDR1 and CDR2 (germline): SGHDT, YYEEEE. Trimming stripped 6 bases from V and 3 bases from J, with 13 bases between. The CDR3 loop reads CASNSDRNYEQYF. The CDR3 region has the DNA TGTGCCAGCAATTCGGACAGAAACTACGAGCAGTACTTC.

Note on this clone: The germline gene is not matched at one end of the junction; a read error may be the cause. This chain links TRBV7-9 with TRBJ1-5, with D unresolved. CDR3 length: 12 amino acids. Germline CDR1 is SEHNR and CDR2 is FQNEAQ (reference sequence). DNA for the CDR3: TGTTCCAGCAGCTTAGACGCGGAGCCCCAGCATTTT. This translates into CSSSLDAEPQHF. The full variable domain, its missing parts supplied by reference TRBV7-9 and TRBJ1-5, is DTGVSQNPRHKITKRGQNVTFRCDPISEHNRLYWYRQTLGQGPEFLTYFQNEAQLEKSRLLSDRFSAERPKGSFSTLEIQRTEQGDSAMYLCSSSLDAEPQHFGDGTRLSIL.

The chain joins TRBV18 to TRBJ2-7; tentative D call: TRBD2 (7 bases). This CDR3 has 14 residues. The V end lost 2 bases, the J end lost 4 bases, and 12 bases lay between the germline ends. Looked up from germline, CDR1 is KGHSH and CDR2 is LQKENI. CDR3 sequence: CASSPNREGYEQYF. In DNA, the CDR3 is TGTGCCAGCTCACCAAACAGGGAGGGTTACGAGCAGTACTTC.

The CDR3 nucleotides read TGTGCCAGCAGCCCGCTAGCGGGAGCTTTGGATGAGCAGTTCTTC. It specifies CASSPLAGALDEQFF. The V and J genes are TRBV4-2 and TRBJ2-1, with 10 nucleotides matching TRBD2. V was pared by 4 bases and J by 8 bases, with 8 bases of the junction left unmatched. CDR3 size: 15 residues. The germline CDR1 and CDR2 sequences are LGHNA and YNFKEQ.

CDR3 bases: TGTGCCAGCCGGGACAGCGGGAGGGCCCAGGGGGAGCTGTTTTTT. Translation gives CASRDSGRAQGELFF. The gene calls are TRBV5-6 and TRBJ2-2; 10 nucleotides align to TRBD2. Per the germline V gene, CDR1 is SGHDT and CDR2 is YYEEEE. V lost 7 bases and J lost 8; bases outside the gene matches: 11. The CDR3 spans 15 residues.

The gene calls are TRBV9 and TRBJ2-5; 7 bases align to TRBD1. The trim removed 3 bases at V and 4 bases at J, leaving 12 bases unmatched. Germline V gives CDR1 SGDLS, CDR2 YYNGEE. The CDR3 runs to 16 residues. CDR3 in DNA: TGTGCCAGCAGCGCTTCCGCGCAGACAGGGCCAGAGACCCAGTACTTC. It translates to CASSASAQTGPETQYF.

The chain has TRBV19 and TRBJ2-7; the match to TRBD2 covers 11 bases. Germline assignment: CDR1 LNHDA and CDR2 SQIVND (reference sequence). V lost 5 bases, J lost 2 bases, and 5 bases stayed unmatched. This CDR3 is built from 15 residues. For the CDR3, the DNA is TGTGCCAGTAGTGAACTAGCGGGAGTTCCCTACGAGCAGTACTTC. Translated, it gives CASSELAGVPYEQYF. The full variable domain, rest sourced from reference TRBV19 and TRBJ2-7, is DGGITQSPKYLFRKEGQNVTLSCEQNLNHDAMYWYRQDPGQGLRLIYYSQIVNDFQKGDIAEGYSVSREKKESFPLTVTSAQKNPTAFYLCASSELAGVPYEQYFGPGTRLTVT.

This clone was observed a single time. The genes are TRBV7-9 and TRBJ1-1; tentatively, D is TRBD1 (5 bases). This CDR3 has 13 amino acids. The V gene's germline CDR1 is SEHNR and CDR2 FQNEAQ (reference sequence). Trimming left V 5 bases short and J 11 bases short, with 18 bases between. Written as DNA, the CDR3 is TGTGCCAGCAGCCTAGGAAGTGGGGGGGAGGCTTTCTTT. This encodes CASSLGSGGEAFF.

This clone came up a few times. CDR3 sequence (DNA): TGCGCCAGCAGCCAAGCTACCGGGACTATGGAGACCCAGTACTTC. As protein: CASSQATGTMETQYF. The gene calls are TRBV4-1 and TRBJ2-5, with 7 positions matching TRBD2. Germline trimming cut 1 base from V and 5 bases from J; bases unmatched to any gene: 7. This CDR3 is 15 amino acids long. CDR1 is MGHRA, CDR2 YSYEKL, per germline.

This clone appeared once. J is TRBJ2-7 and V is TRBV5-1; tentatively, D is TRBD2 (5 bases). Germline CDR1 SGHRS, CDR2 YFSETQ. The CDR3 length is 16 residues. V was pared by 0 bases and J by 1 base, with 14 bases between. The CDR3 reads CASSLGPGGRSYEQYF. The CDR3 DNA reads as TGCGCCAGCAGCTTGGGCCCCGGAGGCAGATCCTACGAGCAGTACTTC.

The rearrangement joins TRBV25-1 to TRBJ2-2; TRBD2 matches at 10 bases. CDR1 and CDR2 (germline): MGHDK, SYGVNS. V gave up 1 base and J gave up 3 bases; unmatched junction bases: 5. The CDR3 has 17 residues. In nucleotides, the CDR3 is TGTGCCAGCAGTGAATTTGGGACTAGCGATTACACCGGGGAGCTGTTTTTT. It yields the protein CASSEFGTSDYTGELFF.

This clone was counted a few times. The chain employs TRBV14 and TRBJ2-7; D remains ambiguous. The CDR3 covers 14 residues. CDR1 SGHDN and CDR2 FVKESK come from the germline V gene. Trimming left V 3 bases short and J 3 bases short, with 12 bases between. Here the CDR3 reads CASSHGPPFYEQYF. CDR3 coding DNA: TGTGCCAGCAGCCATGGGCCCCCTTTCTACGAGCAGTACTTC.